This T cell receptor beta chain was found in a study of T-cell memory formation after mild COVID-19. Study observations and caveats: Clones contracting day 15 to 85 were balanced CD4/CD8; later expanders leaned CD4+.

Details on this clonotype: Its antigen remains unidentified.

Constant-segment primers were used for 5'RACE, and the resulting TCR alpha and TCR beta cDNA libraries carried sample barcodes and UMIs. From the 5' RACE reads, TCRdb called clonotypes with MiXCR, one entry per CDR3 protein. The repertoire includes some 160,000 distinct CDR3 sequences, over 10% of them detected once, and approximately 3.3% sits in the top ten. This clonotype was sampled from a man between 18 and 35 years old who had mild COVID-19 (a few samples of this study predate the infection). Cell type and time point are not known. Material: PBMCs or a T cell subset sorted from them (not recorded which).

The CDR3 DNA follows: TGTGCCACGGAGTCTAGCACAGATACGCAGTATTTT. Residues: CATESSTDTQYF. The chain employs TRBV24-1 and TRBJ2-3; no clear D. The CDR3 loop spans 12 amino acids. CDR1 is KGHDR and CDR2 is SFDVKD in the germline V gene. With 10 bases removed from V and 0 bases from J, the gap between germline ends came to 7 bases.